These 32 T cell receptor beta chains were sequenced from one sample in a study of blood T cells in healthy people across ages. Alongside a J-beta primer mix, a sample-barcoded 5' primer served in a second PCR lasting about 6 to 11 cycles. From the 5' RACE reads, TCRdb called clonotypes with MiXCR, one entry per CDR3 protein. The profile shows under 2 million distinct CDR3 sequences, almost 35% of them singletons. What was sequenced was blood. The receptors were gathered from a woman aged 30 to 39 in good health.

The rearrangement uses TRBV20-1 and TRBJ1-5; TRBD1 matches 7 bases. Trimming took 6 bases from V and 6 from J; bases not matched to a gene: 8. The V gene's germline CDR1 is DFQATT and CDR2 SNEGSKA (reference sequence). The CDR3 is 13 residues long. The CDR3 DNA follows: TGCAGTGCCCAAGGGACAGCGGGTCAGCCCCAGCATTTT. Translated: CSAQGTAGQPQHF.

Remarks on this clonotype: Relative to the germline gene, one junction end is altered; a read error may explain this. The V and J genes are TRBV12-3 or TRBV12-4 and TRBJ1-2; 10 nucleotides align to TRBD1. This CDR3 region has 14 residues. The CDR3 DNA follows: TGTACCAGCAGTTTATTCGACAGGGGGCTTGGCTACACCTTC. It specifies CTSSLFDRGLGYTF.

The rearrangement links TRBV19 to TRBJ2-7, with D possibly being TRBD1 (5 bases). The CDR3 runs to 15 residues. V lost 5 bases and J lost 2, with 16 bases in between. The V gene's germline CDR1 is LNHDA and CDR2 SQIVND (reference sequence). The chain's CDR3 is CASSVRQTAPYEQYF. The CDR3, as DNA: TGTGCCAGTAGTGTTCGACAGACCGCACCCTACGAGCAGTACTTC. The full variable domain, with the rest looked up from reference TRBV19 and TRBJ2-7, is DGGITQSPKYLFRKEGQNVTLSCEQNLNHDAMYWYRQDPGQGLRLIYYSQIVNDFQKGDIAEGYSVSREKKESFPLTVTSAQKNPTAFYLCASSVRQTAPYEQYFGPGTRLTVT.

A note on this clonotype: One junction end disagrees with the germline gene, perhaps due to a read error. The chain recombines TRBV3-1 with TRBJ2-2; no clear D gene. The CDR3 length is 13 residues. Per the germline V gene, CDR1 is LGHDT and CDR2 is YNNKEL (reference sequence). The CDR3: CASSHMNAGELFF. The CDR3, as DNA: TGTGCCAGCAGCCACATGAACGCCGGGGAGCTGTTTTTT.

The CDR3, as DNA: TGTGCCAGCAGCTTAGCGTCAGGCGGGGCTAGCTCCTACGAGCAGTACTTC. Its protein is CASSLASGGASSYEQYF. The chain combines TRBV7-8 with TRBJ2-7; tentative D call: TRBD2 (6 bases). This CDR3 has 17 residues. V was trimmed by 0 bases and J by 0 bases, leaving 15 bases between them. The germline V gene has CDR1 SGHVS and CDR2 FQNEAQ.

The rearrangement joins TRBV2 to TRBJ2-1; the D call may be TRBD1 or TRBD2 (5 bases each). Germline lookup yields CDR1 SNHLY and CDR2 FYNNEI. Trimming left V 3 bases short and J 4 bases short, with 13 bases between. The CDR3 runs 15 residues. Written as DNA, the CDR3 is TGTGCCAGCAGTGAGCCTTGGGGGTCGTACAATGAGCAGTTCTTC. Translated, it gives CASSEPWGSYNEQFF.

The rearrangement links TRBV7-9 to TRBJ2-1; D unclear. Germline CDR1 reads SEHNR; CDR2 reads FQNEAQ (reference sequence). With 6 bases removed from V and 2 bases from J, the gap between germline ends came to 14 bases. This CDR3 spans 15 amino acids. The CDR3 bases are TGTGCCAGCAGACCCAGACTCAGCCCCTACAATGAGCAGTTCTTC. It yields the protein CASRPRLSPYNEQFF.

There are a few counts of this clonotype. The chain joins TRBV20-1 to TRBJ1-5; D unresolved. CDR3 size: 14 residues. Deletions cut 4 bases from V and 6 bases from J, with 16 bases between. Germline CDR1 is DFQATT and CDR2 is SNEGSKA (reference sequence). The DNA of the CDR3 is TGCAGTGCTATAGACGGGGAAGGGAGTCAGCCCCAGCATTTT. This codes for CSAIDGEGSQPQHF.

This clonotype was seen more than once but under ten times. V usage is TRBV7-8 and J usage is TRBJ2-7; TRBD1 matches 7 bases. Germline V lookup: CDR1 SGHVS, CDR2 FQNEAQ. This CDR3 has 15 amino acids. V dropped 3 bases and J dropped 1; count of bases not matched to a gene: 6. CDR3 DNA sequence: TGTGCCAGCAGCTTGGAACAGGGGCCATCCTACGAGCAGTACTTC. It yields the protein CASSLEQGPSYEQYF. The full variable domain, in which reference TRBV7-8 and TRBJ2-7 provide the parts outside the CDR3, is GAGVSQSPRYKVAKRGQDVALRCDPISGHVSLFWYQQALGQGPEFLTYFQNEAQLDKSGLPSDRFFAERPEGSVSTLKIQRTQQEDSAVYLCASSLEQGPSYEQYFGPGTRLTVT.

This chain uses TRBV6-1 with TRBJ2-1, with 11 bases aligning to TRBD2. Germline CDR1 reads MNHNS; CDR2 reads SASEGT. Unmatched junction bases numbered 11, after V lost 6 bases and J lost 10 bases. The CDR3 is made up of 15 amino acids. CDR3 in DNA: TGTGCCAGCAGGGCAACTAGCGGGAGCGAATCGGAGCAGTTCTTC. It is translated as CASRATSGSESEQFF.

As for this clonotype: One end of the junction fails to match germline, which may point to a read error. This chain uses TRBV7-3 with TRBJ2-5; D not resolved. In germline, CDR1 is SGHTA, CDR2 FQGTGA. This CDR3 comprises 13 residues. DNA for the CDR3: TGTGCCAGCAGCTTAATTGAAGGAGAGATCCAGTACTTC. Amino acids: CASSLIEGEIQYF.

The V and J genes are TRBV7-6 and TRBJ2-5; no clear D. The CDR3 spans 13 residues. Trimming cost V 2 bases and J 1 base, with 5 bases left between them. Germline V gene lookup returns CDR1 SGHVS and CDR2 FNYEAQ. The CDR3 coding sequence is TGTGCCAGCAGCTTAATCATCCAAGAGACCCAGTACTTC. Translated, it gives CASSLIIQETQYF.

In this sample, this clonotype turned up a few times. The rearrangement uses TRBV4-1 and TRBJ1-1; TRBD1 agrees at 9 bases. Germline V gene lookup returns CDR1 MGHRA and CDR2 YSYEKL. The CDR3 extends over 16 amino acids. After removal of 3 bases from V and 7 bases from J, the junction contained 12 bases not matched to a gene. The CDR3 is CASSQPIGTGPNEAFF. The CDR3, as DNA: TGCGCCAGCAGCCAGCCAATCGGGACAGGGCCAAATGAAGCTTTCTTT.

A few counts support this clonotype. The V gene is TRBV20-1, the J gene TRBJ1-1; TRBD1 might be the D (5 bases). The germline CDR1 and CDR2 sequences are DFQATT and SNEGSKA (reference sequence). The V end was cut by 5 bases, the J end by 5 bases, with 9 bases between. The CDR3 runs 11 residues. The CDR3 nucleotides read TGCAGTGCTCAAGGGACGACTGAAGCTTTCTTT. Amino acids: CSAQGTTEAFF.

The chain joins TRBV4-1 to TRBJ2-5; TRBD2 matches 9 bases. CDR3 length equals 17 residues. CDR1 is MGHRA, CDR2 YSYEKL, per germline. Losses at the gene ends were 4 bases for V and 9 bases for J; bases not matched to a gene: 18. CDR3 DNA sequence: TGCGCCAGCAGCCTAGGATCGACTAGCGGCGGCGTCGGGGCCCAGTACTTC. Residues: CASSLGSTSGGVGAQYF.

V usage is TRBV4-1 and J usage is TRBJ1-2; D perhaps matches TRBD1 (5 bases). CDR1 is MGHRA and CDR2 is YSYEKL in the germline V gene. Trimming took 4 bases from V and 4 from J, leaving 19 bases between them. The CDR3 sequence is 16 residues long. The CDR3 is CASSLRATALGYGYTF. CDR3 bases: TGCGCCAGCAGCCTCAGGGCCACCGCCCTAGGCTATGGCTACACCTTC.

This clonotype showed up just a few times. The chain carries TRBV10-3 and TRBJ2-1; D perhaps matches TRBD2 (6 bases). V lost 0 bases and J lost 6, with 15 bases in between. Per the germline V gene, CDR1 is ENHRY and CDR2 is SYGVKD. CDR3 length: 16 amino acids. For the CDR3, the DNA is TGTGCCATCAGTGAGTCAACCCACGGGAGCTCCAATGAGCAGTTCTTC. This translates into CAISESTHGSSNEQFF.

Of note for this clonotype: With a much larger clone just one base away, this may be a read error. The chain has TRBV29-1 and TRBJ2-3, with a tentative D call TRBD2 (6 bases). Per the germline V gene, CDR1 is SQVTM and CDR2 is ANQGSEA. This CDR3 is built from 16 residues. Deletions cut 3 bases from V and 2 bases from J, with 18 bases between. CDR3: CSVDREDHQNTDTQYF. Here the CDR3 DNA reads TGCAGCGTTGACAGGGAGGACCACCAGAACACAGATACGCAGTATTTT.

The chain is built from TRBV9 and TRBJ2-3; no definite D call. Per the germline V gene, CDR1 is SGDLS and CDR2 is YYNGEE. CDR3 length: 15 residues. The ends were cut back, 0 bases at V and 4 bases at J, with 12 bases in the middle. CDR3 bases: TGTGCCAGCAGCGTAGGCCCCAAGGAAGCAGATACGCAGTATTTT. Protein sequence: CASSVGPKEADTQYF.

The chain uses TRBV5-1 and TRBJ2-1, with TRBD2 matching over 7 bases. The CDR3 length is 17 residues. The V and J ends lost 2 bases and 1 base, in that order; junction bases with no gene match: 9. Looked up from germline, CDR1 is SGHRS and CDR2 is YFSETQ. CDR3 sequence: CASSFGGSGLSYNEQFF. CDR3 in DNA: TGCGCCAGCAGCTTCGGGGGGTCAGGGCTTTCCTACAATGAGCAGTTCTTC.

This chain links TRBV6-6 with TRBJ1-6, with D tentatively TRBD1 (6 bases). V dropped 5 bases and J dropped 13 bases, with 15 bases sitting between them. CDR3 size: 13 residues. The germline CDR1 and CDR2 sequences are MNHNY and SVGAGI (reference sequence). CDR3 DNA sequence: TGTGCCAGCAGTCAGACAGGCCTCCTCCCCCTCCACTTT. Translating it yields CASSQTGLLPLHF.

This clonotype turned up a few times. The rearrangement joins TRBV12-3 or TRBV12-4 to TRBJ2-3; TRBD2 matches at 15 bases. The trim removed 6 bases at V and 6 bases at J, leaving 4 bases unmatched. The CDR3 covers 15 residues. DNA of the CDR3: TGTGCCAGCAGGCGGACTAGCGGGGGGGCGGATACGCAGTATTTT. Translating gives CASRRTSGGADTQYF.

On this clonotype: This clone may be a read error of a much larger clone one base away. The chain combines TRBV7-9 with TRBJ2-5, with 10 bases fitting TRBD2. Germline CDR1 is SEHNR and CDR2 is FQNEAQ (reference sequence). The J segment lost 9 bases and the V segment lost 1 base, leaving 8 bases of the junction unmatched. This CDR3 has 15 residues. For the CDR3, the DNA is TGTGCCAGCAGCTTAGGAGGACTAGCGGTGGAGGCCCAGTACTTC. Amino acid sequence: CASSLGGLAVEAQYF.

In the case of this clonotype: A junction end diverges from the germline sequence, so it may reflect a read error. The chain carries TRBV7-2 and TRBJ1-4; TRBD1 agrees at 7 bases. Germline lookup yields CDR1 SGHTA and CDR2 FQGNSA. This CDR3 region has 14 residues. The CDR3 coding sequence is TGCGCCAGCAGCTTTAACAGGGGCCAGGAAAAACTGTTTTTT. Protein sequence: CASSFNRGQEKLFF.

The V and J genes are TRBV18 and TRBJ2-6; D is undetermined. The CDR3 spans 17 residues. Germline V gene data show CDR1 as KGHSH and CDR2 as LQKENI. The V gene lost 2 bases and the J gene lost 0 bases, with 11 bases spanning the gap. Written as DNA, the CDR3 is TGTGCCAGCTCACCAATTTATTATGGCTCTGGGGCCAACGTCCTGACTTTC. Protein product: CASSPIYYGSGANVLTF.

A remark on this clonotype: Compared with germline, one end of the junction differs, possibly owing to a read error. The chain has TRBV13 and TRBJ2-3; possibly TRBD2 for D (7 bases). Germline CDR1 reads PRHDT; CDR2 reads FYEKMQ (reference sequence). The CDR3 is 18 amino acids. The CDR3 loop reads CASSLSPRGHTSADTRYF. CDR3 DNA: TGTGCCAGCAGCTTAAGTCCCCGGGGGCATACTAGCGCAGATACGCGGTATTTT.

This clonotype was observed a few times. The chain joins TRBV7-9 to TRBJ2-7; the D gene could be TRBD1 or TRBD2 (5 bases each). Trimming pared 5 bases from V and 3 bases from J, leaving 14 bases between. Looked up from germline, CDR1 is SEHNR and CDR2 is FQNEAQ (reference sequence). This CDR3 is built from 14 residues. CDR3 nucleotides: TGTGCCAGCAGCCCGCCCTTGGGGGACTACGAGCAGTACTTC. It codes for CASSPPLGDYEQYF. The full variable domain, completed using reference TRBV7-9 and TRBJ2-7, is DTGVSQNPRHKITKRGQNVTFRCDPISEHNRLYWYRQTLGQGPEFLTYFQNEAQLEKSRLLSDRFSAERPKGSFSTLEIQRTEQGDSAMYLCASSPPLGDYEQYFGPGTRLTVT.

This clonotype was recorded a few times. The chain couples TRBV12-3 or TRBV12-4 to TRBJ2-7; D is unclear. Trimming removed 3 bases from V and 5 bases from J, with 20 bases in between. The CDR3 has 16 residues. The DNA for the CDR3 is TGTGCCAGCAGTTTTCGGCCCGGACCGGTCGGTGACGAGCAGTACTTC. Protein sequence: CASSFRPGPVGDEQYF.

This chain joins TRBV29-1 and TRBJ2-7; TRBD1 or TRBD2 may be the D gene (5 bases each). V lost 7 bases to trimming and J lost 6 bases, with 13 bases between them. This CDR3 has 11 amino acids. CDR1 SQVTM and CDR2 ANQGSEA come from the germline V gene. CDR3 nucleotide sequence: TGCAGCGCGGTTCGGGGCTTCGAGCAGTACTTC. Residues: CSAVRGFEQYF.

This clonotype was seen a handful of times. The chain joins TRBV29-1 to TRBJ1-1; no reliable D call. Per the germline V gene, CDR1 is SQVTM and CDR2 is ANQGSEA. Deletions cut 5 bases from V and 0 bases from J, with 4 bases between. This CDR3 has 11 amino acids. CDR3 residues: CSVQMNTEAFF. For the CDR3, the DNA is TGCAGCGTTCAGATGAACACTGAAGCTTTCTTT.

This clonotype was observed at least ten times. The chain couples TRBV4-1 to TRBJ2-1; 9 bases are a match to TRBD1. Germline values: CDR1 MGHRA, CDR2 YSYEKL. V trimming: 1 base; J trimming: 12 bases; junction bases outside the gene matches: 13. This CDR3 is built from 16 residues. In DNA form, the CDR3 reads TGCGCCAGCAGCCAAGGGACAGGGGCTGGAAAAAGGGGGCAGTTCTTC. Protein: CASSQGTGAGKRGQFF.

This chain joins TRBV12-2 and TRBJ2-7; TRBD1 is taken as the D call from the table, unchecked against the DNA. TRBV12-2 represents a pseudogene. This CDR3 is 13 amino acids long. Here the CDR3 reads CASRQNRVPFQYF. CDR3 DNA: TGTGCAAGTCGGCAAAACAGGGTTCCCTTCCAGTACTTC.